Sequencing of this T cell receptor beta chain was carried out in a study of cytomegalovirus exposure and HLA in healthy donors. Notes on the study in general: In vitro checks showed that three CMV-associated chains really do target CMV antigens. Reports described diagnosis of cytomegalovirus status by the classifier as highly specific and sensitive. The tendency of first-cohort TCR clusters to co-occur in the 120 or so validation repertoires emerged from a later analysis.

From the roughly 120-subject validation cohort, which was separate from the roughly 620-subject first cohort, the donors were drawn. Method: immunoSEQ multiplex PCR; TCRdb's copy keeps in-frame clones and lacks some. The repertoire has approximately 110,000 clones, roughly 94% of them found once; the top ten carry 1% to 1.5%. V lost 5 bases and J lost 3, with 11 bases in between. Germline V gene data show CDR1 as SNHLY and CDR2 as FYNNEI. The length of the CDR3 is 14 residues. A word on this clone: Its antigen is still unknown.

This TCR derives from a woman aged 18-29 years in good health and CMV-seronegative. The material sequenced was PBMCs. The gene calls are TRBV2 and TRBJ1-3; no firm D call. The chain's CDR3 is CASSRTAGGNTIYF. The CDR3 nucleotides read TGTGCCAGCAGTAGGACGGCGGGTGGAAACACCATATATTTT.